The clone carrying this TCR beta chain was observed a single time. The antigen is unknown. This sample stems from a study of identical twins. General study points: Twin pairs had excess sharing that was weaker in beta out-of-frame sequences.

It was template switching that added a universal primer site, and there were unique molecular identifiers on the cDNA. Each CDR3 protein is one row after TCRdb ran MiXCR on the 5' RACE reads. This sample has approximately 490,000 distinct CDR3 sequences, with more than 20% found just once. This CDR3 region has 13 residues. Looked up from germline, CDR1 is SQVTM and CDR2 is ANQGSEA. Trimming left V 4 bases short and J 1 base short, with 9 bases between. This sample was also put to use in a study of yellow fever vaccine responses in identical twins. That work contributes: Twins' vaccine T cell response reportedly gave the appearance of partial convergence and partial personalization.

V is TRBV29-1 and J is TRBJ2-3; D unresolved. The clonotype comes from a woman aged 18-29 years in good health. Source material: CD4+ T cells sorted from blood. The CDR3 DNA is TGCAGCGTTGCGACCCCGGGCACAGATACGCAGTATTTT. Its protein product is CSVATPGTDTQYF.